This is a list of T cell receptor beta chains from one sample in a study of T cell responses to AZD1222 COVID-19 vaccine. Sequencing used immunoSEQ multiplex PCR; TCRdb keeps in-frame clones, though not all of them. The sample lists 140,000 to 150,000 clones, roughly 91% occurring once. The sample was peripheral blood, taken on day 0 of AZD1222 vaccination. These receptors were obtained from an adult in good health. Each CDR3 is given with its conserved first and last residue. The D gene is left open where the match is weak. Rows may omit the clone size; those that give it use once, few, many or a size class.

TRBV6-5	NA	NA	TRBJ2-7	CASSYSVRGREQYF	TGTGCCAGCAGTTACTCGGTCAGGGGTCGCGAGCAGTACTTC
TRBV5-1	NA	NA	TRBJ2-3	CASSRDRDTQYF	TGCGCCAGCAGCCGAGACAGGGATACGCAGTATTTT
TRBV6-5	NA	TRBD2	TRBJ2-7	CASSYSLGGGYEQYF	TGTGCCAGCAGTTACTCCTTGGGGGGGGGCTACGAGCAGTACTTC
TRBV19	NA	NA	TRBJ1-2	CASRIQGQAFGYTF	TGTGCCAGTAGGATCCAGGGTCAAGCGTTTGGCTACACCTTC
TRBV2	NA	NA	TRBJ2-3	CASLDTQYF	TGTGCCAGTCTAGATACGCAGTATTTT
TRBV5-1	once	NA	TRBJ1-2	CASSLQGAGYTF	TGCGCCAGCAGCTTACAGGGTGCGGGCTACACCTTC
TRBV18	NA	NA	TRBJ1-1	CASSPQHTEAFF	TGTGCCAGCTCACCCCAGCACACTGAAGCTTTCTTT
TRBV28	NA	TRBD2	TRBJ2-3	CASSLAGGADTQYF	TGTGCCAGCAGTCTAGCGGGGGGGGCAGATACGCAGTATTTT
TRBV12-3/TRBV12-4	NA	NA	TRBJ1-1	CASSLYGTEAFF	TGTGCCAGCAGCCTTTATGGAACTGAAGCTTTCTTT
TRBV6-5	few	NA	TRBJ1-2	CASSPENGGDYGYTF	TGTGCCAGCAGCCCCGAAAACGGGGGAGACTATGGCTACACCTTC
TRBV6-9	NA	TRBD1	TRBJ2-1	CASSYNRGRRPRYNEQFF	TGTGCCAGCAGTTATAACAGGGGGCGACGACCTCGATACAATGAGCAGTTCTTC
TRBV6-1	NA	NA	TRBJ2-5	CASSELGNQYF	TGTGCCAGCAGTGAATTGGGGAACCAGTACTTC
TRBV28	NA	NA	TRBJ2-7	CASSITTPRKNEQYF	TGTGCCAGCAGCATCACGACTCCGCGGAAGAACGAGCAGTACTTC
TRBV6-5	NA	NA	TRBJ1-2	CASSYSNSYGYTF	TGTGCCAGCAGTTATAGCAATTCATATGGCTACACCTTC
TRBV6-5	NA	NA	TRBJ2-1	CASSFSTSLVRRQFF	TGTGCCAGCAGTTTCTCTACCTCGCTAGTCCGACGGCAGTTCTTC
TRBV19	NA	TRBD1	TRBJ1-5	CASSIWPGQGLGGNQPQHF	TGTGCCAGTAGTATATGGCCGGGACAGGGATTAGGAGGCAATCAGCCCCAGCATTTT
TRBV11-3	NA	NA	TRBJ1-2	CASSLVGSGYTF	TGTGCCAGCAGCTTAGTGGGTAGCGGCTACACCTTC
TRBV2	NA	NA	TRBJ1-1	CASSDGADTEAFF	TGTGCCAGCAGTGATGGAGCAGACACTGAAGCTTTCTTT
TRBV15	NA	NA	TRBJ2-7	CATSRGWGFSYEQYF	TGTGCCACCAGCAGAGGTTGGGGTTTTTCCTACGAGCAGTACTTC
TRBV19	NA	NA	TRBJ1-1	CASRPEGVLATEAFF	TGTGCCAGTAGGCCAGAGGGGGTTCTGGCCACTGAAGCTTTCTTT
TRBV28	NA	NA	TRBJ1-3	CASSPPDDNTIYF	TGTGCCAGCAGTCCGCCGGACGATAACACCATATATTTT
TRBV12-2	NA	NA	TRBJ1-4	CASRLTGGKLDEKLFF	TGTGCAAGTCGCCTGACAGGGGGCAAGTTAGATGAAAAACTGTTTTTT
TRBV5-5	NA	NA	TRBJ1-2	CASSLGSGYTF	TGTGCCAGCAGCTTGGGAAGTGGCTACACCTTC
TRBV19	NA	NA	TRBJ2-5	CASSISPGAPGETQYF	TGTGCCAGTAGTATCTCGCCAGGGGCGCCCGGGGAGACCCAGTACTTC
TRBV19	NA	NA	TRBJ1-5	CASSRAGAAISAQHF	TGTGCCAGTAGTAGGGCAGGGGCGGCGATATCGGCCCAGCATTTT
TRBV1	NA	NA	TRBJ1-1	CTSSQDPLPTAFF	TGCACCAGCAGCCAAGATCCACTGCCGACGGCTTTCTTT
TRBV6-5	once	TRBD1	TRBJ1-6	CASSYWGQGYSPLHF	TGTGCCAGCAGTTACTGGGGACAGGGGTATTCACCCCTCCACTTT
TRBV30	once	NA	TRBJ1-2	CAWSVLSGGYTF	TGTGCCTGGAGTGTACTCTCGGGTGGCTACACCTTC
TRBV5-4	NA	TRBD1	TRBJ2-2	CASSYWTGRTGELFF	TGTGCCAGCAGCTACTGGACAGGGAGGACCGGGGAGCTGTTTTTT
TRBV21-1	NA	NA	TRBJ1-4	CASSARTGGREKLFF	TGTGCCAGCAGCGCCAGGACAGGGGGAAGGGAAAAACTGTTTTTT
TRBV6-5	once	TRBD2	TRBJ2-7	CASSYDGGAPYEQYF	TGTGCCAGCAGTTACGACGGGGGGGCCCCCTACGAGCAGTACTTC
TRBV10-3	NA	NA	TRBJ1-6	CATSPIRNSPLHF	TGTGCCACCTCCCCCATCCGCAATTCACCCCTCCACTTT
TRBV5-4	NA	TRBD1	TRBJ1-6	CASSPDPGQGIYNSPLHF	TGTGCCAGCAGCCCAGATCCGGGACAGGGAATCTATAATTCACCCCTCCACTTT
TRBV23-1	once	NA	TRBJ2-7	CAVRDDSQPCEQYF	TGCGCCGTCCGGGACGACTCCCAGCCCTGCGAGCAGTACTTC
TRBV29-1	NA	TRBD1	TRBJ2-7	CSAEGQGYEQYF	TGCAGCGCCGAAGGACAGGGCTACGAGCAGTACTTC
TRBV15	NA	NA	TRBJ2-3	CATSRDRLGADTQYF	TGTGCCACCAGCAGAGACCGTCTGGGGGCAGATACGCAGTATTTT
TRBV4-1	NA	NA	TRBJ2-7	CASSPSQGALYEQYF	TGCGCCAGCAGCCCCTCACAGGGAGCTCTATACGAGCAGTACTTC
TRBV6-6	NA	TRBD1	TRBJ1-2	CASSPGGYGYTF	TGTGCCAGCAGCCCAGGGGGCTATGGCTACACCTTC
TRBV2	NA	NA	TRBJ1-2	CATLPRLMNYGYTF	TGTGCCACCCTACCTAGGCTGATGAACTATGGCTACACCTTC
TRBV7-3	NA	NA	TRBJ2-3	CASSLGGRGTSTDTQYF	TGTGCCAGCAGCTTAGGGGGTCGGGGGACTAGCACAGATACGCAGTATTTT
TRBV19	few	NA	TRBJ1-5	CASSISLGGYSNQPQHF	TGTGCCAGTAGTATTTCCCTCGGGGGGTATAGCAATCAGCCCCAGCATTTT